This T cell receptor beta chain was observed in a study of T cells in women clearing cervical HPV infection. Study as a whole: Case blood was drawn a median about 150 days after lesion detection.

This CDR3 spans 16 amino acids. The germline V gene encodes CDR1 KGHSH and CDR2 LQKENI. V was cut by 1 base and J by 2 bases, with 9 bases left in between. HPV was found by MY09/MY11 PCR and dot-blot genotyping. As regards this clone: Its antigen remains unidentified. The DNA ends 3 residues before the CDR3 does, and the rest of the CDR3 is filled in from the germline J gene.

TCRdb's copy holds only in-frame clones and misses some; the assay was immunoSEQ multiplex PCR. The sample table includes under 35,000 clones. Study outcomes and limitations: Cases and controls were distinguished at AUC around 0.8 by richness and V genes.

Sequencing was done on a sample of blood buffy coat. The receptor was derived from a woman aged 18 to 75 with a cervical HPV16 infection that either progressed to CIN3+ or cleared (not recorded which). The V and J genes are TRBV18 and TRBJ1-6; D is uncertain. Partial CDR3 DNA: TGTGCCAGCTCACCACGACACGTACCCTATAATTCACCC. Its translation: CASSPRHVPYNSP. The complete CDR3 sequence is CASSPRHVPYNSPLHF.